This TCR beta chain was sequenced in a study of T cells in Graves' hyperthyroidism and ophthalmopathy. Whole-study findings and limits: Blood shared most expanded thyroid clonotypes above 0.001. In validation, the model predicted ophthalmopathy. These predictions came a median approximately six months before onset.

Germline V gene data show CDR1 as DFQATT and CDR2 as SNEGSKA (reference sequence). The germline V and J ends were trimmed by 3 bases and 5 bases, with 14 bases remaining between them. CDR3 length: 13 residues. This clonotype was counted ten times or more. Its target is not known. Researchers amplified the TCR beta CDR3 regions from RNA transcripts. Carried out on the TCR CDR3, a first-round RT-PCR used the HTBI primer set. Each CDR3 protein is one row after TCRdb ran MiXCR on the multiplex PCR reads. Seen here are a few hundred thousand distinct CDR3 sequences, over 15% observed once, and the top ten hold about a sixth. Exclusion criteria comprised uncontrolled infection, other autoimmune disease, pregnancy or lactation.

This sequence was found in a woman in her thirties or forties with Graves' ophthalmopathy. The sequenced material came from blood. This rearrangement joins TRBV20-1 to TRBJ2-7; D is ambiguous. CDR3 bases: TGCAGTGCTAGGGGGTTGAGCCTCAACGAGCAGTACTTC. Protein sequence: CSARGLSLNEQYF.